The sequence of this T cell receptor beta chain was determined in a study of cytomegalovirus exposure and HLA in healthy donors. Overall study context: Earlier results showed roughly 120 million unique TCR beta sequences derived from about 179 million T cells. Study findings and constraints: Later, an analysis found that common viral pathogens appeared to be linked with several of the most significant clusters.

The PCR was carried out with 60 Vbeta primers and 13 Jbeta primers. Libraries were prepared by immunoSEQ multiplex PCR; TCRdb keeps only in-frame clonotypes and omits some of them. The sample yields some 150,000 clones, approximately 79% seen once. The count of this clone is one. Its target is unknown. The CDR3 extends over 15 amino acids. CDR1 SNHLY and CDR2 FYNNEI come from the germline V gene. Trimming took off 0 bases at V and 7 bases at J, with 15 bases between the two ends. This TCR was recovered from a man aged 50 to 59 in good health and CMV-seropositive. The V gene is TRBV2, the J gene TRBJ1-1; D unresolved. The specimen was PBMCs. The CDR3 DNA follows: TGTGCCAGCAGTGAAGCGCTCCCAGGTTCAGGTGAAGCTTTCTTT. Protein: CASSEALPGSGEAFF. The variable domain in full, completed from reference TRBV2 and TRBJ1-1, reads EPEVTQTPSHQVTQMGQEVILRCVPISNHLYFYWYRQILGQKVEFLVSFYNNEISEKSEIFDDQFSVERPDGSNFTLKIRSTKLEDSAMYFCASSEALPGSGEAFFGQGTRLTVV.